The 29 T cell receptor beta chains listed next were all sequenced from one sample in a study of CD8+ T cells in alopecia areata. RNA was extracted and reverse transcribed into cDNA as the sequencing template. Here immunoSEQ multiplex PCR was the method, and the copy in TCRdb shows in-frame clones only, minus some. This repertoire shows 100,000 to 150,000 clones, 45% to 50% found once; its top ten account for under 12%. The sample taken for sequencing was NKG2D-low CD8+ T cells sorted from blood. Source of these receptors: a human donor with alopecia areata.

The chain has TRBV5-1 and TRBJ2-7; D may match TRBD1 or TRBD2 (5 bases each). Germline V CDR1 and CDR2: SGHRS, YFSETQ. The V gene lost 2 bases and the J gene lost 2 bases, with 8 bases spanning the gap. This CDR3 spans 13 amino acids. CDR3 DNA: TGCGCCAGCAGCTTTTGGGGGACCTACGAGCAGTACTTC. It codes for CASSFWGTYEQYF.

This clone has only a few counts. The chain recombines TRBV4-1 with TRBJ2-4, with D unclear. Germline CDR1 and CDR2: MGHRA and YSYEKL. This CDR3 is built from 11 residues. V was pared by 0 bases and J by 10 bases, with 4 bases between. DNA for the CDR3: TGCGCCAGCAGCCAAGAGTCTATTCAGTACTTC. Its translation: CASSQESIQYF.

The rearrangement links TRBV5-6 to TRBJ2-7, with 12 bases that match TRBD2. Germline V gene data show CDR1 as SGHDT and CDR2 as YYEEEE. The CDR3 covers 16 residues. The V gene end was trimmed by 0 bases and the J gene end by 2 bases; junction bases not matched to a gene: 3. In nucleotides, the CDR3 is TGTGCCAGCAGCTTGGCGACTAGCGGGAGTCCCTACGAGCAGTACTTC. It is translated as CASSLATSGSPYEQYF. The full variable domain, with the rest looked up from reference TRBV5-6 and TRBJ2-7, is DAGVTQSPTHLIKTRGQQVTLRCSPKSGHDTVSWYQQALGQGPQFIFQYYEEEERQRGNFPDRFSGHQFPNYSSELNVNALLLGDSALYLCASSLATSGSPYEQYFGPGTRLTVT.

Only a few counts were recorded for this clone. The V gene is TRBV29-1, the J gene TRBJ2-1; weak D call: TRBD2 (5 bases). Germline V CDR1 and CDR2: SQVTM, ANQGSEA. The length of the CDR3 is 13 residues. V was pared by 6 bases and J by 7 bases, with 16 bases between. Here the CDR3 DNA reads TGCAGCGTCCCAAGCGGCGGAGCGAATGAGCAGTTCTTC. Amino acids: CSVPSGGANEQFF.

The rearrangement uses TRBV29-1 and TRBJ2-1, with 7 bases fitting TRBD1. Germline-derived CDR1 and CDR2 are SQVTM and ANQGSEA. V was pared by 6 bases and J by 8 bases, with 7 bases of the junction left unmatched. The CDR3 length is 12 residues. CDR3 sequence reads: CSVATGTDEQFF. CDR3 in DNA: TGCAGCGTCGCGACAGGGACGGATGAGCAGTTCTTC.

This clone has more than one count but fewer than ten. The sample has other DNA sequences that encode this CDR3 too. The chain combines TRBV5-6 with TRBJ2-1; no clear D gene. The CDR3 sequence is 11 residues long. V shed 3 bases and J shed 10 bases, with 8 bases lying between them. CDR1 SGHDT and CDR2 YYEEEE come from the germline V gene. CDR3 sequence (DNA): TGTGCCAGCAGCTCCGCTTTGGAGCAGTTCTTC. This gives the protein CASSSALEQFF.

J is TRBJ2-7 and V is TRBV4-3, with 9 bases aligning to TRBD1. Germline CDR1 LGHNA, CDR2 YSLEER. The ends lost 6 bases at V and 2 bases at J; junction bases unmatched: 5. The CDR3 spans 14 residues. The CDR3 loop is CASRQDRGPYEQYF. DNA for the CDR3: TGCGCCAGCAGGCAGGACAGGGGACCCTACGAGCAGTACTTC.

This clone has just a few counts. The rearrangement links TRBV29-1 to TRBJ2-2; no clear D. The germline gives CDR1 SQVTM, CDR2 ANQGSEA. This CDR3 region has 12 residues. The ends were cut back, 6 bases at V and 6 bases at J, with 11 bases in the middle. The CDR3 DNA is TGCAGCGTCCCTCTAATGGCCGGGGAGCTGTTTTTT. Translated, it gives CSVPLMAGELFF.

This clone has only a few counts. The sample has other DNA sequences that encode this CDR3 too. The CDR3 here is CSVVVYNEQFF. CDR3 nucleotide sequence: TGCAGCGTTGTTGTATACAATGAGCAGTTCTTC. The chain recombines TRBV29-1 with TRBJ2-1; D gene unclear. The length of the CDR3 is 11 residues. V gave up 4 bases and J gave up 4 bases, with 5 bases separating them. Germline CDR1 reads SQVTM; CDR2 reads ANQGSEA.

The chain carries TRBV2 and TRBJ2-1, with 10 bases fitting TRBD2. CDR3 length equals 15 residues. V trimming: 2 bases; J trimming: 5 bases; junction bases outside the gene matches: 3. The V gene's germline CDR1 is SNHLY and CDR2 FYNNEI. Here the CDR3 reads CASSESSGGNNEQFF. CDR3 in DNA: TGTGCCAGCAGTGAATCTAGCGGGGGCAACAATGAGCAGTTCTTC.

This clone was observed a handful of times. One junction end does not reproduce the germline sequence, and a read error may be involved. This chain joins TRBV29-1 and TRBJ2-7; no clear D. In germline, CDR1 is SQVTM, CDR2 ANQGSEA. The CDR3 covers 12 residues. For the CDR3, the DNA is TGCAGCGTTGTGTGGCTCTCCAACGAGCAGTACTTC. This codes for CSVVWLSNEQYF.

The CDR3 coding sequence is TGTGCCAGCAGCCTTAACACCGGGGAGCTGTTTTTT. Protein sequence: CASSLNTGELFF. This chain links TRBV7-7 with TRBJ2-2; no clear D. V lost 5 bases to trimming and J lost 2 bases, with 3 bases between them. Germline-derived CDR1 and CDR2 are SSHAT and FNYEAQ (reference sequence). This CDR3 contains 12 residues.

The CDR3 nucleotides read TGTGCCAGCAGAGTGACAGGGCCGGGGGCCAACGTCCTGACTTTC. Translated, it gives CASRVTGPGANVLTF. J is TRBJ2-6 and V is TRBV2, with 7 bases that match TRBD1. This CDR3 region has 15 residues. V lost 6 bases and J lost 4; bases outside the gene matches: 6. Germline V lookup: CDR1 SNHLY, CDR2 FYNNEI. Based on the CDR3 plus reference TRBV2 and TRBJ2-6, the full variable domain is EPEVTQTPSHQVTQMGQEVILRCVPISNHLYFYWYRQILGQKVEFLVSFYNNEISEKSEIFDDQFSVERPDGSNFTLKIRSTKLEDSAMYFCASRVTGPGANVLTFGAGSRLTVL.

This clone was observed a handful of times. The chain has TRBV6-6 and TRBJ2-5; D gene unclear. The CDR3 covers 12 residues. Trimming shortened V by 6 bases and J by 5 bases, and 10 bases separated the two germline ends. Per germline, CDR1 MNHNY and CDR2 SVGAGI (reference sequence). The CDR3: CASSPRLETQYF. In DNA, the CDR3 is TGTGCCAGCAGCCCTCGTTTGGAGACCCAGTACTTC.

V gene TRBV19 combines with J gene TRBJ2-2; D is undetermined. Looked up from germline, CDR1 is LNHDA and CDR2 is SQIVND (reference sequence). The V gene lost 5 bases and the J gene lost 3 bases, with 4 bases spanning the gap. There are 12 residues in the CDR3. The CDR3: CASSSDTGELFF. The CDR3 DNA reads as TGTGCCAGTAGTTCCGACACCGGGGAGCTGTTTTTT.

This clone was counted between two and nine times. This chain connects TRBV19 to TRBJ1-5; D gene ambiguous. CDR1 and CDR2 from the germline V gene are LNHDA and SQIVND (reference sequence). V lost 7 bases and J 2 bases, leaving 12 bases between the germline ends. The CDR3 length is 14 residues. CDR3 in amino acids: CASIPREGNQPQHF. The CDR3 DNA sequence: TGTGCCAGTATCCCCCGGGAGGGCAATCAGCCCCAGCATTTT. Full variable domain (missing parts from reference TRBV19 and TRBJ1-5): DGGITQSPKYLFRKEGQNVTLSCEQNLNHDAMYWYRQDPGQGLRLIYYSQIVNDFQKGDIAEGYSVSREKKESFPLTVTSAQKNPTAFYLCASIPREGNQPQHFGDGTRLSIL.

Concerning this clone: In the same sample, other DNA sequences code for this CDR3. The CDR3 is CASSYAETQYF. CDR3 coding DNA: TGTGCCAGCAGTTACGCTGAGACCCAGTACTTC. The chain has TRBV6-5 and TRBJ2-5; D is unclear. The germline V gene encodes CDR1 MNHEY and CDR2 SVGAGI. V lost 2 bases to trimming and J lost 5 bases, with 3 bases between them. The length of the CDR3 is 11 residues.

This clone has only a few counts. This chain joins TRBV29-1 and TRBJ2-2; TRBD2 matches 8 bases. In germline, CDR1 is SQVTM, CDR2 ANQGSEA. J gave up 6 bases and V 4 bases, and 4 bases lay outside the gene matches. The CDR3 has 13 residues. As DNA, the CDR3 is TGCAGCGTTGTTAGCGGGGAGGCCGGGGAGCTGTTTTTT. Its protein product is CSVVSGEAGELFF.

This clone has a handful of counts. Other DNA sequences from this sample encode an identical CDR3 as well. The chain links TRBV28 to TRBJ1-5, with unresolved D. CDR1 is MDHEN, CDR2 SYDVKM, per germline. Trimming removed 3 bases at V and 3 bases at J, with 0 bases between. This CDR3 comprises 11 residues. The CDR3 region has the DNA TGTGCCAGCAGTTTCAATCAGCCCCAGCATTTT. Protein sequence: CASSFNQPQHF. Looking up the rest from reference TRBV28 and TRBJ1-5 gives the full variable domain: DVKVTQSSRYLVKRTGEKVFLECVQDMDHENMFWYRQDPGLGLRLIYFSYDVKMKEKGDIPEGYSVSREKKERFSLILESASTNQTSMYLCASSFNQPQHFGDGTRLSIL.

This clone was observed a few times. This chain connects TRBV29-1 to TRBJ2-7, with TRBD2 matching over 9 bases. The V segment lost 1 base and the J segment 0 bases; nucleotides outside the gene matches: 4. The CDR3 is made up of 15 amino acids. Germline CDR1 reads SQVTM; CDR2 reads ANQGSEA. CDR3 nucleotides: TGCAGCGTTGAAGGGACTAGCGCTAGCTCCTACGAGCAGTACTTC. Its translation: CSVEGTSASSYEQYF.

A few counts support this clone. The CDR3 coding sequence is TGCAGCGTTGAGGGGACAGGAAGGAACTATGGCTACACCTTC. It yields the protein CSVEGTGRNYGYTF. The chain has TRBV29-1 and TRBJ1-2, with 8 bases that match TRBD1. Per germline, CDR1 SQVTM and CDR2 ANQGSEA. This CDR3 is 14 amino acids long. V lost 3 bases, J lost 2 bases, and 5 bases stayed unmatched.

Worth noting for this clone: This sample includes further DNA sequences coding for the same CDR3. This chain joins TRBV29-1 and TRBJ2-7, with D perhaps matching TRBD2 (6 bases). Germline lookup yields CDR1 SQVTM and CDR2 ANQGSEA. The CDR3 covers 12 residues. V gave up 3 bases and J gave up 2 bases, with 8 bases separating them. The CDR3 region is CSVDGGAYEQYF. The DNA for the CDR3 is TGCAGCGTTGATGGAGGGGCCTACGAGCAGTACTTC.

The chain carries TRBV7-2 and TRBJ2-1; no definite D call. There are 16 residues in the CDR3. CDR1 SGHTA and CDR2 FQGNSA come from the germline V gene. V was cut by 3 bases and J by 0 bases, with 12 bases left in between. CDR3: CASSFTRSSSYNEQFF. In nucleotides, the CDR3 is TGTGCCAGCAGCTTTACGCGGTCTAGCTCCTACAATGAGCAGTTCTTC.

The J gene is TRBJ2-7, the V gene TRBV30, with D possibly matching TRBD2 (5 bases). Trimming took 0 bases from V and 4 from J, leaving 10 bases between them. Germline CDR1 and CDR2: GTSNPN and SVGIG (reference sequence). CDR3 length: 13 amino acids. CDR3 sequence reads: CAWSVLGRYEQYF. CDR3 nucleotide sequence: TGTGCCTGGAGTGTACTAGGCCGGTACGAGCAGTACTTC.

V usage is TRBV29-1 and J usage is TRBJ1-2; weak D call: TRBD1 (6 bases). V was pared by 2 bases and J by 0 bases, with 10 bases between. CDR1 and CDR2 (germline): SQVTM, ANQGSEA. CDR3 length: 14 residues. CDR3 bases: TGCAGCGTTGAACCCAGGGGAGCTAACTATGGCTACACCTTC. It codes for CSVEPRGANYGYTF.

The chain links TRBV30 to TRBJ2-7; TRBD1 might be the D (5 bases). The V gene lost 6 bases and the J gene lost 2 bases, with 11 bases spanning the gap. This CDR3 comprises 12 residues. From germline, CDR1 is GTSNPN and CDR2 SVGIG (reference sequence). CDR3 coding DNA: TGTGCCTGCAAGACAGTCACCTACGAGCAGTACTTC. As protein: CACKTVTYEQYF.

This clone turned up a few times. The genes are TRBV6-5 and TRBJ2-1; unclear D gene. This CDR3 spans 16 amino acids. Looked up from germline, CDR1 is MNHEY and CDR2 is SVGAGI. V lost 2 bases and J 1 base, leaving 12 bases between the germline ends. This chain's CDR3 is CASSYVAELSYNEQFF. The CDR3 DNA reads TGTGCCAGCAGTTACGTCGCAGAACTATCCTACAATGAGCAGTTCTTC.

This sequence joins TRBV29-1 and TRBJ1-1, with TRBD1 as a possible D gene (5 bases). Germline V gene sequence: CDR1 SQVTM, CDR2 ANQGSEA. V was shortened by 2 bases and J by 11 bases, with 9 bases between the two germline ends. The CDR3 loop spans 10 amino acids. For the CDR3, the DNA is TGCAGCGTTGAAAACAGGCCGGCTTTCTTT. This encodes CSVENRPAFF.

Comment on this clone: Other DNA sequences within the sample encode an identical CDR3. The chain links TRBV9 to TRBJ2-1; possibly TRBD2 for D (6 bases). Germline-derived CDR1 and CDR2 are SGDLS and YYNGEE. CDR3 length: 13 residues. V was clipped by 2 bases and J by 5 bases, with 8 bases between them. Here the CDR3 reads CASSVSGDNEQFF. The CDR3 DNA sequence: TGTGCCAGCAGCGTGTCGGGGGACAATGAGCAGTTCTTC.